Listed below are T cell receptor beta chains from one sample, sequenced in a study of CD8 T cells in Susac syndrome. A single record per CDR3 protein comes from TCRdb applying MiXCR to the immunoSEQ multiplex PCR reads. The sample has approximately 190,000 distinct CDR3 sequences; over 90% are singletons. Sequencing was done on a sample of CD8+ T cells from PBMCs. These receptors were taken from a human donor with Susac syndrome. The CDR3 runs from the conserved cysteine through the conserved F or W. A D gene is named only where the DNA matches it firmly. The size of a clone is reported for some rows only, either as once, few or many, or as a class for expanded clones.

v_call	d_call	j_call	clone_size	cdr3_nt	cdr3_aa
TRBV19	TRBD1	TRBJ1-1	few	TGTGCCAGTGGGGACAGAGTGAACACTGAAGCTTTCTTT	CASGDRVNTEAFF
TRBV7-6	NA	TRBJ2-7	NA	TGTGCCAGCAGCCCGCTTGCAGGGGATGAGCAGTACTTC	CASSPLAGDEQYF
TRBV6-1	NA	TRBJ1-5	NA	TGTGCCAGCAGTGAGTGGAGCAATCAGCCCCAGCATTTT	CASSEWSNQPQHF
TRBV7-9	NA	TRBJ1-4	NA	TGTGCCAGCAGCCGGGGTGGAGATGAAAAACTGTTTTTT	CASSRGGDEKLFF
TRBV7-9	TRBD1	TRBJ1-4	NA	TGTGCCAGCAGCTTAGGGACAGGGGAGAAAAAACTGTTTTTT	CASSLGTGEKKLFF
TRBV3-1	NA	TRBJ1-1	NA	TGTGCCAGCAGCCCGATGGGAGGGACCACTGAAGCTTTCTTT	CASSPMGGTTEAFF
TRBV20-1	NA	TRBJ1-1	NA	TGCAGTGCTAGAGCCTACACGGGGATTGACTTTGAAGCTTTCTTT	CSARAYTGIDFEAFF
TRBV7-2	TRBD2	TRBJ2-3	NA	TGTGCCAGCAGCCCAGGACTAGCCCACCTGTTGGATACGCAGTATTTT	CASSPGLAHLLDTQYF
TRBV7-8	TRBD2	TRBJ2-7	once	TGTGCCAGCAGCTTAGGTAGCGGGAGGTACGAGCAGTACTTC	CASSLGSGRYEQYF
TRBV24-1	NA	TRBJ1-5	once	TGTGCCACCAGTGATTTCGCTAGCAATCAGCCCCAGCATTTT	CATSDFASNQPQHF
TRBV28	NA	TRBJ2-7	NA	TGTGCCAGCAGTTTAGTTGGAACCTCCTACGAGCAGTACTTC	CASSLVGTSYEQYF
TRBV6-5	TRBD1	TRBJ2-1	NA	TGTGCCAGCAGTGGAGGGGACAGGGTTCTCAATGAGCAGTTCTTC	CASSGGDRVLNEQFF
TRBV5-4	NA	TRBJ2-1	NA	TGTGCCAGCAGCTTACCAACATGGGGTGAGCAGTTCTTC	CASSLPTWGEQFF
TRBV28	NA	TRBJ1-1	NA	TGTGCCACCTCAACGATCGGGGAGTCAGAAGCTTTCTTT	CATSTIGESEAFF
TRBV9	TRBD2	TRBJ2-1	NA	TGTGCCAGCAGCTTAACTAGCGGGGATTACAATGAGCAGTTCTTC	CASSLTSGDYNEQFF
TRBV5-1	TRBD1	TRBJ2-3	once	TGCGCCAGCAGCTTGGGGGTTCCGGGACAGAGCACAGATACGCAGTATTTT	CASSLGVPGQSTDTQYF
TRBV4-1	NA	TRBJ2-7	NA	TGCGCCAGCAGCCAGGAATATATCTACGAGCAGTACTTC	CASSQEYIYEQYF
TRBV29-1	NA	TRBJ2-4	NA	TGCAGCGTTGAAAAGGCTACTTCACCTAACATTCAGTACTTC	CSVEKATSPNIQYF
TRBV28	TRBD2	TRBJ2-7	NA	TGTGCCAGCAGTCTCACTAGCGGCCCGACCTACGAGCAGTACTTC	CASSLTSGPTYEQYF
TRBV29-1	TRBD1	TRBJ1-2	NA	TGCAGCGTGGGACAGGAAGATGGCTACACCTTC	CSVGQEDGYTF
TRBV12-3/TRBV12-4	TRBD1	TRBJ2-7	once	TGTGCCAGCAGTGACCTGGGACAGGGGGAGTACTTC	CASSDLGQGEYF
TRBV7-8	NA	TRBJ2-5	once	TGTGCCAGCAGCTTAGAAGTCGAGACCCAGTACTTC	CASSLEVETQYF
TRBV9	TRBD2	TRBJ2-1	once	TGTGCCAGCAGCCCGTTGGGTGCTAGCGGGGTACACAATGAGCAGTTCTTC	CASSPLGASGVHNEQFF
TRBV4-2	NA	TRBJ1-6	NA	TGTGCCAGCAGCCAAGGGCGCCAAGGGGCGGATAATTCACCCCTCCACTTT	CASSQGRQGADNSPLHF
TRBV18	NA	TRBJ2-6	NA	TGTGCCAGCTCTCCAGCTGGGTCTGGGGCCAACGTCCTGACTTTC	CASSPAGSGANVLTF
TRBV27	NA	TRBJ1-5	NA	TGTGCCAGCAGTTTACCGGGGAGCAATCAGCCCCAGCATTTT	CASSLPGSNQPQHF
TRBV27	NA	TRBJ2-7	NA	TGTGCCAGCAGTTTCGAGGGACGCTACGAGCAGTACTTC	CASSFEGRYEQYF
TRBV29-1	NA	TRBJ2-3	NA	TGCAGCGTTGAGGAGGGCACAGATACGCAGTATTTT	CSVEEGTDTQYF
TRBV4-1	NA	TRBJ1-4	once	TGCGCCAGCAGCCAAGAGGGCCGAGGTGAAAAACTGTTTTTT	CASSQEGRGEKLFF
TRBV5-6	NA	TRBJ1-1	NA	TGTGCCAGCAGCTTTGGGGGTGCCAACACTGAAGCTTTCTTT	CASSFGGANTEAFF